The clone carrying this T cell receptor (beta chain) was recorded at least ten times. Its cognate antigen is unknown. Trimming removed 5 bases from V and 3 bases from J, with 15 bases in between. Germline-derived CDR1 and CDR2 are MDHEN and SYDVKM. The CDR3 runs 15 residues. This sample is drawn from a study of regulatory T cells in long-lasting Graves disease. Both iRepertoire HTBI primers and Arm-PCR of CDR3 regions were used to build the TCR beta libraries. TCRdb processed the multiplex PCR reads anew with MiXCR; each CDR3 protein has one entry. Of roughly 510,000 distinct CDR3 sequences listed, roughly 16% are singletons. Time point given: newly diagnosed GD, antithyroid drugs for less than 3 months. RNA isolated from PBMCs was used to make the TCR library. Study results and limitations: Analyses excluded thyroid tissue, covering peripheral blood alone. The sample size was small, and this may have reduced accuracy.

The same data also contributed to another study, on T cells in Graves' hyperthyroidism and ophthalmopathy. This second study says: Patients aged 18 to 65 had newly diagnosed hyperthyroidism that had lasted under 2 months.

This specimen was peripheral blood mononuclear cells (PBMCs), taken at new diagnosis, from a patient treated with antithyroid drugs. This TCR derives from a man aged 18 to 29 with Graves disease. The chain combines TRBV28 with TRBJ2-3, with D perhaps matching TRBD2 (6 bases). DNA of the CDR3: TGTGCCAGCAGTCCCGGCGGGGAGGCGACAGATACGCAGTATTTT. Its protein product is CASSPGGEATDTQYF.